This TCR beta chain emerged from a study of cytomegalovirus exposure and HLA in healthy donors listed by TCRdb under 2017. In terms of the full investigation: An earlier analysis of approximately 600 of the donors reported 250 to 350 Gb of sequence data and around 110 million unique TCR beta sequences from about 200 million T cells. Five DR-DQ haplotypes were treated as single units for association and clustering because of strong linkage in the cohort. The study profiled the T cell repertoires of about 720 subjects by immunosequencing and related them to cytomegalovirus serostatus. Rather than using new phenotypic data, the later analysis identified candidate immune exposures from TCR beta sequences and from how often those sequences occurred across donors. Among 300 to 500 genotyped donors of the cohort, an average of around 250,000 unique TCR beta nucleotide sequences was sequenced per donor, of which roughly 17% were non-productive. The study aimed to test whether signatures of past pathogen exposure could be identified by cataloging public T cell receptors. Alongside the repertoire data, information on donor age, sex, ethnicity and CMV serostatus was compiled. About 280 gigabases of sequencing data and 75 million to 85 million unique TCR sequences made up an early release that covered under 750 HLA-typed donors. A later analysis re-examined previously published TCR beta repertoires from over 500 donors and added high-resolution HLA genotyping to investigate patterns of TCR occurrence. Every repertoire in the discovery cohort had been generated on one and the same sequencing platform. To predict cytomegalovirus infection status, the study brought together high-throughput TCR immunosequencing, statistical association of individual TCRs with disease status, and machine learning. The number of typed donors differed by locus: roughly 620-640 for A, B, C, DRB1 and DQB1; 500 to 550 for DQA1; over 600 for DPA1; and about 450 for DPB1. A later genetic analysis took genome-wide SNP genotypes for 398 of the 666 donors and used that subset as a discovery cohort. The genetic ancestry cluster associated with self-reported Caucasian donors included approximately 85% of the roughly 400 genotyped donors. An earlier analysis of around 580 of the donors used high-throughput TCR beta sequencing to judge whether each TCR beta V gene segment behaved as functional or pseudogenic. HLA typing covered class I and class II loci at four-digit resolution. In addition to the first cohort of roughly 670 subjects, a separate validation cohort of around 110 different subjects was used. Study-wide conclusions, independent of this receptor: Correlated functional status among segregating V segments might be attributable to linkage disequilibrium, but an unknown experimental factor could not be ruled out. V-gene and J-gene trimming of TCR beta chains was associated with a missense DCLRE1C variant in a later genetic analysis, and the association was replicated in an independent cohort. A total of 150 or so TCR beta chains were listed by the study as associated with cytomegalovirus. In a later genetic analysis, fewer N-insertions in productive TCRs were reported among donors in an Asian-associated ancestry cluster than the roughly 700-donor mean. Cytomegalovirus status was reported to be diagnosed by the classifier with high specificity and sensitivity in both the original and validation cohorts. At a false discovery rate of 0.05, a later analysis linked 16,000 or so TCR beta sequences to specific HLA alleles. Compared with equally common non-associated chains, HLA-associated TCR beta chains in a later analysis were more clonally expanded and had lower generation probabilities. The earlier analysis of some 540 of the donors excluded roughly 17 rarely observed V segments, including chromosome 9 orphons, because counts were too low. A group of highly shared sequence variants was considered likely to be a technical artifact of the sequencing pipeline. According to a later analysis, TCR association rates differed among HLA loci, with DRB1 alleles showing the most associated TCRs and HLA-C alleles showing the fewest. Roughly uniform sequencing depth across donors was assumed in presence/absence analyses, although this assumption may not hold. Strong co-occurrence of HLA alleles, especially DR and DQ, made assigning TCR associations to individual alleles difficult. The authors suggested that the approach could potentially be generalized to other disease states and immunological phenotypes. Several of the top co-occurrence clusters appeared to be linked to parvovirus B19, influenza, CMV and Epstein-Barr virus, according to a later analysis. For the cohort, immune exposure information was limited to CMV serostatus. In an earlier analysis of around 500 of the donors, most TCR beta V segments appeared in productive rearrangements about 87% or about 30% of the time, broadly matching IMGT annotations. A further reported finding was that TCR beta sequences accurately predicted the HLA-A and HLA-B alleles for most subjects in the first cohort. A later analysis found that most CMV-associated TCR beta chains appeared HLA-restricted, with HLA associations seemingly driven largely by CMV exposure. Across donors, most TCR sequences were observed very rarely, whereas some public TCRs were present in many individuals. Because the 87-base-pair reads could not distinguish some IMGT-functional V segments, including TRBV6-2 and TRBV6-3, those segments were excluded. In this cohort, only TCR beta chains were sequenced, and detectable features were limited by the absence of alpha or paired-chain data. HLA typing was unavailable for some donors at each locus, so association tests used only the typed subset. In vitro tests confirmed that three of the cytomegalovirus-associated TCR beta chains recognize cytomegalovirus antigens.

Remarks on this clone: Its specific antigen is unknown. No much larger clonotype is one base removed from it; base qualities were not supplied.

In total, around 600 healthy bone marrow donors made up the cohort. At the time of sampling, every cohort member was nominally healthy, though immune exposures that went unrecorded were likely present. The donor was CMV seropositive and was included in the group of 250 to 300 seropositive cohort members. A peripheral blood sample was provided by each donor, and peripheral blood mononuclear cells were used for TCR beta sequencing. Genomic DNA extraction from the blood cell samples was performed with the Qiagen DNeasy Blood Extraction Kit. The library was made by the immunoSEQ multiplex PCR assay. For the multiplex PCR, a mixture combining 60 forward primers for TCR Vbeta segments and 13 reverse primers for TCR Jbeta segments was used. The CDR3 region of rearranged TCR beta genes was amplified from genomic DNA by a multiplex PCR assay. Amplified TCR beta libraries were sequenced as 87-base-pair reads on the Illumina HiSeq System. On the study's bioinformatics: A later analysis counted tens of millions of unique TCR beta chains across the 550 to 700 repertoires, and approximately 11 million of these chains were shared by at least two donors. A nearest-neighbor algorithm error-corrected the raw reads and collapsed the reads into unique sequences, merging closely related sequences to remove PCR and sequencing errors. V, D and J gene segments were assigned by aligning CDR3 sequences to IMGT reference sequences. For a sequence to be retained, at least a six-nucleotide match to both a V gene segment and a J gene segment was required. Rearrangements were classified as productive when the CDR3 lacked stop codons and remained in frame with V and J, and all other rearrangements were classified as non-productive. Following IMGT convention, CDR3 was defined as the stretch from the second conserved V-encoded cysteine to the conserved J-encoded phenylalanine. Sequences without an unambiguous match to a single V gene segment were excluded from the earlier analysis of 450 to 650 of the donors. In an earlier analysis of 587 of the donors, V segments were called functional above 56.7% productive rearrangements and were called segregating when the between-donor standard deviation exceeded 5%. A statistical classification framework was developed to diagnose cytomegalovirus status using the catalog of TCR beta chain sequences. In a later analysis, V and J genes were assigned by comparing TCR nucleotide sequences against IMGT/GENE-DB human TR gene sequences. The TCRdist pipeline was used in a later analysis to assign CDR3 sequences and most-parsimonious VDJ recombination scenarios. A later analysis defined each TCR beta chain by its CDR3 amino acid sequence plus V-gene family, and excluded reads lacking a unique V-gene family. In a later analysis, 500 to 700 highly shared, low-generation-probability nucleotide sequences were removed to address suspected cross-contamination and a sequencing artifact. In a later analysis, a clonal expansion index for each public chain was calculated from normalized within-repertoire ranks of inferred template counts. A later analysis computed generation probabilities with a VDJ recombination model fitted to out-of-frame rearrangements, and checked the results against IGoR. In a later analysis, TCR-TCR, TCR-HLA and TCR-CMV co-occurrence was scored with hypergeometric tests, and a repertoire-size bias correction was applied to TCR pairs. A later analysis estimated false discovery rates by permuting HLA or CMV assignments 20 times. In a later analysis, co-occurring TCRs were grouped using DBSCAN, with TCRdist sequence similarity added in when clustering inside HLA-allele-positive subsets. Repertoires with fewer than 30,000 or more than 120,000 public chains were left out of co-occurrence clustering, as were about 5 repertoires with anomalous nucleotide sharing. The table was pulled from immuneACCESS by TCRdb, which kept in-frame rearrangements only. Such tables lose some clones; where checked, under half of the loss comes from unresolved V genes, and the rest has no known cause. V and J calls and clone size are given by that table; D and trimming were obtained from the DNA. Here the sample has 150,000 or so clones; approximately 84% occur a single time. 6.3% of the sample is in the top ten clones.

From the germline V gene, CDR1 is LGHNT and CDR2 is FRNRAP. Here V drops 7 bases and J drops 4 bases, and the junction holds 5 bases not matched to any gene. Counted from cysteine to phenylalanine, this CDR3 has 14 amino acids. CDR3 DNA only is kept here, 42 bases in frame from base 1. This receptor was taken from a male donor in good health and CMV-seropositive. The chain uses TRBV12-5 and TRBJ1-3; 9 junctional bases match TRBD1. What was sequenced was PBMCs. The CDR3 is CASDGTGKGNTIYF. The sequenced DNA: TGTGCTAGTGACGGGACAGGGAAAGGAAACACCATATATTTT. The full variable domain, with segments outside the CDR3 supplied by the reference TRBV12-5 and TRBJ1-3 proteins, appears as DARVTQTPRHKVTEMGQEVTMRCQPILGHNTVFWYRQTMMQGLELLAYFRNRAPLDDSGMPKDRFSAEMPDATLATLKIQPSEPRDSAVYFCASDGTGKGNTIYFGEGSWLTVV.